Shown below are 28 T cell receptor beta chains from a single sample sequenced in a study of T-cell memory formation after mild COVID-19. TCRdb ran MiXCR on the 5' RACE reads and lists one entry per CDR3 protein. The data contain 65,000 to 90,000 distinct CDR3 sequences, roughly 12% of them singletons. The sample comprised PBMCs or a T cell subset sorted from them (not recorded which). These receptors came from a man aged 18 to 29 who had mild COVID-19 (a few samples of this study predate the infection). Cell type and time point are not known.

Only a few counts were recorded for this clonotype. The CDR3, as DNA: TGCGCCAGCAGCCAAGACGGGGCAATGGGTAGAAAAGCTTTCTTT. Translation: CASSQDGAMGRKAFF. The chain recombines TRBV4-1 with TRBJ1-1; TRBD1 might be the D (5 bases). The germline V and J ends were trimmed by 0 bases and 9 bases, with 17 bases remaining between them. CDR3 length: 15 residues. CDR1 is MGHRA and CDR2 is YSYEKL in the germline V gene.

V and J are TRBV4-1 and TRBJ1-2, with D hard to call. Trimming cost V 1 base and J 7 bases, with 10 bases left between them. From germline, CDR1 is MGHRA and CDR2 YSYEKL. The CDR3 extends over 13 amino acids. The CDR3 loop is CASSQGENPGYTF. The CDR3 DNA follows: TGCGCCAGCAGCCAAGGGGAAAACCCTGGCTACACCTTC.

This chain uses TRBV20-1 with TRBJ1-2; a weak D match, TRBD1 (5 bases). Looked up from germline, CDR1 is DFQATT and CDR2 is SNEGSKA (reference sequence). The ends were cut back, 2 bases at V and 4 bases at J, with 17 bases in the middle. This CDR3 spans 15 amino acids. CDR3: CSARFPGASSYGYTF. In nucleotides, the CDR3 is TGCAGTGCTAGATTTCCTGGGGCCTCAAGCTATGGCTACACCTTC.

The chain uses TRBV14 and TRBJ2-2, with D perhaps matching TRBD1 (7 bases). This CDR3 comprises 16 residues. V dropped 3 bases and J dropped 7 bases, with 18 bases sitting between them. Germline CDR1 SGHDN, CDR2 FVKESK. CDR3 sequence: CASSHLAGQFNGELFF. CDR3 bases: TGTGCCAGCAGCCACCTCGCGGGACAGTTTAACGGGGAGCTGTTTTTT.

The CDR3: CASSARGDNGYTF. The DNA of the CDR3 is TGTGCCAGCAGTGCGAGGGGGGACAATGGCTACACCTTC. This chain joins TRBV12-3 or TRBV12-4 and TRBJ1-2, with D possibly being TRBD1 (6 bases). Trimming took 5 bases from V and 6 from J, leaving 13 bases between them. The CDR3 covers 13 residues.

This chain joins TRBV6-6 and TRBJ2-7, with a possible D match to TRBD1 (5 bases). The CDR3 consists of 12 residues. V lost 7 bases and J lost 12, with 19 bases in between. Germline values: CDR1 MNHNY, CDR2 SVGAGI (reference sequence). The DNA for the CDR3 is TGTGCCAGCAACCAAGACAGCTACCTCTTGTACTTC. This sequence encodes CASNQDSYLLYF.

The J gene is TRBJ2-7, the V gene TRBV2, with D maybe TRBD2 (5 bases). CDR1 and CDR2 from the germline V gene are SNHLY and FYNNEI. The CDR3 extends over 16 amino acids. V lost 4 bases and J 2 bases, leaving 18 bases between the germline ends. The CDR3 DNA reads TGTGCCAGCAGTGGGGAGTCCGGGAAACGGACCTACGAGCAGTACTTC. The encoded protein is CASSGESGKRTYEQYF.

This clonotype was seen just once. This chain links TRBV5-4 with TRBJ2-6; D is possibly TRBD2 (6 bases). This CDR3 region has 16 residues. Trimming took off 5 bases at V and 0 bases at J, with 12 bases between the two ends. Germline V lookup: CDR1 SGHNT, CDR2 YYREEE (reference sequence). The CDR3 sequence: CASRAAGSSGANVLTF. The DNA for the CDR3 is TGTGCCAGCAGAGCCGCGGGGTCCTCTGGGGCCAACGTCCTGACTTTC.

A few counts support this clonotype. V and J are TRBV5-1 and TRBJ2-7; D not certain. Trimming took off 0 bases at V and 2 bases at J, with 9 bases between the two ends. Per the germline V gene, CDR1 is SGHRS and CDR2 is YFSETQ. This CDR3 has 14 residues. CDR3: CASSLGHTAYEQYF. CDR3 DNA sequence: TGCGCCAGCAGCTTGGGACATACCGCCTACGAGCAGTACTTC.

The V gene is TRBV29-1, the J gene TRBJ1-2; TRBD1 might be the D (6 bases). The CDR3 runs 12 residues. Germline V gene lookup returns CDR1 SQVTM and CDR2 ANQGSEA. Trimming removed 7 bases from V and 2 bases from J, with 11 bases in between. The chain's CDR3 is CSATGPNYGYTF. DNA for the CDR3: TGCAGCGCTACAGGGCCCAACTATGGCTACACCTTC.

This clonotype was counted a few times. The chain is built from TRBV4-2 and TRBJ2-1; 9 nucleotides agree with TRBD2. The junction had 7 bases not matched to a gene; V was cut back by 6 bases and J by 7 bases. CDR1 LGHNA and CDR2 YNFKEQ come from the germline V gene. The CDR3 has 14 residues. The CDR3 loop is CASSMAGGPNEQFF. CDR3 in DNA: TGTGCCAGCAGTATGGCGGGGGGGCCGAATGAGCAGTTCTTC.

This clonotype was counted only a few times. This rearrangement joins TRBV29-1 to TRBJ2-7, with TRBD1 matching 9 bases. The CDR3 is made up of 12 amino acids. V trimming: 6 bases; J trimming: 6 bases; junction bases outside the gene matches: 6. The germline V gene encodes CDR1 SQVTM and CDR2 ANQGSEA. The DNA for the CDR3 is TGCAGCGTCGCCGGGACAGGGCTCGAGCAGTACGTC. It codes for CSVAGTGLEQYV.

This clonotype was seen a handful of times. The CDR3: CAISEGTDTQYF. As DNA, the CDR3 is TGTGCCATCAGTGAGGGCACAGATACGCAGTATTTT. The chain uses TRBV10-3 and TRBJ2-3; D unresolved. CDR1 and CDR2 (germline): ENHRY, SYGVKD. There are 12 residues in the CDR3. The V end lost 2 bases, the J end lost 1 base, and 1 base lay between the germline ends.

The gene calls are TRBV4-1 and TRBJ2-1, with 10 bases aligning to TRBD2. Per the germline V gene, CDR1 is MGHRA and CDR2 is YSYEKL. The V gene end was trimmed by 1 base and the J gene end by 7 bases; junction bases not matched to a gene: 10. The CDR3 is made up of 17 amino acids. Here the CDR3 reads CASSQVLSGGAGNEQFF. The DNA of the CDR3 is TGCGCCAGCAGCCAAGTATTAAGCGGGGGGGCAGGAAATGAGCAGTTCTTC.

This clonotype was recorded a few times. V is TRBV29-1 and J is TRBJ2-1; D possibly corresponds to TRBD2 (7 bases). V lost 4 bases and J lost 4, with 11 bases in between. This CDR3 spans 13 amino acids. Germline lookup yields CDR1 SQVTM and CDR2 ANQGSEA. For the CDR3, the DNA is TGCAGCGTTGGGGGGGGACAATACAATGAGCAGTTCTTC. This encodes CSVGGGQYNEQFF.

The sample holds many counts of this clonotype. The genes are TRBV7-2 and TRBJ2-7; D call uncertain. Between the trimmed V and J ends, which lost 5 bases and 0 bases, there was a span of 14 bases. CDR1 and CDR2 from the germline V gene are SGHTA and FQGNSA. The CDR3 loop spans 15 amino acids. The CDR3 coding sequence is TGTGCCAGCAGCCTCGGACCGACACCCTCCTACGAGCAGTACTTC. This translates into CASSLGPTPSYEQYF.

This clonotype has just a few counts. The chain employs TRBV4-1 and TRBJ1-1; D gene ambiguous. V dropped 1 base and J dropped 6 bases, with 15 bases sitting between them. Germline values: CDR1 MGHRA, CDR2 YSYEKL. The CDR3 runs to 15 residues. The DNA for the CDR3 is TGCGCCAGCAGCCAAGCCCCCACAGCCAGAGCTGAAGCTTTCTTT. It yields the protein CASSQAPTARAEAFF.

This clonotype was observed a few times. The chain recombines TRBV7-9 with TRBJ1-4; D not resolved. CDR3 length: 14 residues. Between the trimmed V and J ends, which lost 3 bases and 5 bases, there was a span of 10 bases. Germline CDR1 is SEHNR and CDR2 is FQNEAQ (reference sequence). The CDR3 DNA is TGTGCCAGCAGCTTCAACACCTTGAATGAAAAACTGTTTTTT. Translating gives CASSFNTLNEKLFF.

This clonotype was detected ten times or more. The gene calls are TRBV10-3 and TRBJ2-1; TRBD1 aligns across 9 bases. Per the germline V gene, CDR1 is ENHRY and CDR2 is SYGVKD. The CDR3 has 17 residues. The J segment lost 5 bases and the V segment lost 1 base, leaving 9 bases of the junction unmatched. For the CDR3, the DNA is TGTGCCATCAGTGAGTTGGGTAGGGGACAGGGAGACAATGAGCAGTTCTTC. Amino acids: CAISELGRGQGDNEQFF.

This clonotype was observed a handful of times. The chain carries TRBV4-3 and TRBJ1-5; D is unclear. This CDR3 comprises 14 residues. V lost 1 base and J lost 7, with 11 bases in between. Germline V CDR1 and CDR2: LGHNA, YSLEER. This chain's CDR3 is CASSQAPQLQPQHF. DNA of the CDR3: TGCGCCAGCAGCCAAGCCCCACAGTTACAGCCCCAGCATTTT.

This clonotype came up a few times. This CDR3 is CASREGGGGEQYF. CDR3 DNA: TGTGCCAGCCGAGAAGGCGGAGGAGGCGAGCAGTACTTC. The chain carries TRBV27 and TRBJ2-7, with a tentative D call TRBD2 (5 bases). Trimming cost V 8 bases and J 6 bases, with 17 bases left between them. CDR1 is MNHEY, CDR2 SMNVEV, per germline (reference sequence). This CDR3 has 13 residues.

This chain connects TRBV6-2 or TRBV6-3 to TRBJ2-7; D call uncertain. V lost 6 bases and J 2 bases, leaving 11 bases between the germline ends. Germline values: CDR1 MNHEY, CDR2 SVGEGT. The CDR3 loop spans 13 amino acids. The CDR3 loop reads CASRTAGAYEQYF. CDR3 bases: TGTGCCAGCAGGACGGCCGGAGCCTACGAGCAGTACTTC.

V is TRBV6-5 and J is TRBJ2-3; D gene ambiguous. The CDR3 loop spans 12 amino acids. The V gene's germline CDR1 is MNHEY and CDR2 SVGAGI. V gave up 5 bases and J gave up 2 bases, with 5 bases separating them. The CDR3 spells CASSDLTDTQYF. The DNA of the CDR3 is TGTGCCAGCAGTGACCTCACAGATACGCAGTATTTT.

In its sample, this clonotype was seen many times. This chain joins TRBV4-3 and TRBJ2-1; 8 bases fit TRBD1. Trimming removed 1 base from V and 10 bases from J; junction bases left unmatched: 9. Germline values: CDR1 LGHNA, CDR2 YSLEER. The length of the CDR3 is 15 residues. CDR3 loop: CASSQAVSGGAEQFF. The CDR3 DNA sequence: TGCGCCAGCAGCCAAGCGGTCTCAGGGGGCGCCGAGCAGTTCTTC.

This clonotype occurred a few times. The rearrangement uses TRBV5-1 and TRBJ2-1; D is unclear. Trimming took 0 bases from V and 0 from J, leaving 7 bases between them. Germline values: CDR1 SGHRS, CDR2 YFSETQ. CDR3 length: 15 amino acids. CDR3 sequence (DNA): TGCGCCAGCAGCTTGGAGAGTCCCTCCTACAATGAGCAGTTCTTC. Translation: CASSLESPSYNEQFF.

This clonotype showed up just a few times. The chain uses TRBV4-2 and TRBJ2-1; D unclear. Trimming pared 2 bases from V and 6 bases from J, leaving 11 bases between. Per germline, CDR1 LGHNA and CDR2 YNFKEQ. The CDR3 consists of 14 residues. The DNA of the CDR3 is TGTGCCAGCAGCCAACCTAGTGATATCAATGAGCAGTTCTTC. Its protein product is CASSQPSDINEQFF.

The table lists this clonotype with a few counts. This chain joins TRBV4-1 and TRBJ1-2; 7 bases are shared with TRBD1. V was clipped by 5 bases and J by 5 bases; unmatched bases: 8. Germline V gene data show CDR1 as MGHRA and CDR2 as YSYEKL. This CDR3 spans 14 amino acids. CDR3 sequence: CASSFDRAAYGYTF. The CDR3, as DNA: TGCGCCAGCAGCTTTGACAGGGCTGCTTATGGCTACACCTTC.

This clonotype was seen a few times. The rearrangement links TRBV7-3 to TRBJ2-5; D not resolved. CDR1 and CDR2 from the germline V gene are SGHTA and FQGTGA. This CDR3 is built from 13 residues. The germline V and J ends were trimmed by 1 base and 5 bases, with 8 bases remaining between them. The CDR3 bases are TGTGCCAGCAGCTTAAGTAATGAGGAGACCCAGTACTTC. Encoded protein: CASSLSNEETQYF. Full variable domain (outside the CDR3, taken from reference TRBV7-3 and TRBJ2-5): GAGVSQTPSNKVTEKGKYVELRCDPISGHTALYWYRQSLGQGPEFLIYFQGTGAADDSGLPNDRFFAVRPEGSVSTLKIQRTERGDSAVYLCASSLSNEETQYFGPGTRLLVL.